In this sample, the clone carrying this T cell receptor (beta chain) turned up many times. Its matching antigen is unknown. Read data end 3 residues before the CDR3 end; the end is taken from the germline J gene. Only in-frame clones appear in the TCRdb table, and some are missing; sequencing was by immunoSEQ multiplex PCR. Listed for the sample are roughly 70,000 clones, none seen a single time. The data are from a study of T cell clonality in common variable immunodeficiency. Overall study results and limits: CVID patient heterogeneity limited repertoire-clinical complication correlations. CVID subjects had higher TCRbeta clonality than healthy controls, most marked in about a third.

V shed 6 bases, J shed 2 bases, and the junction held 4 bases outside the gene matches. Germline V gives CDR1 DFQATT, CDR2 SNEGSKA (reference sequence). The CDR3 has 14 residues. Donors gave roughly 5 to 8 ml heparinized peripheral whole blood. The chain links TRBV20-1 to TRBJ1-5; 10 bases are shared with TRBD1. The sequence was collected from a person between 18 and 75 years old in good health. The sequenced material came from peripheral blood mononuclear cells. The sequenced CDR3 bases are TGCAGTGCGAGGGACAGGGGAGGCAATCAGCCC. It translates to CSARDRGGNQP. The full CDR3 protein is CSARDRGGNQPQHF.